The clone carrying this T cell receptor beta chain was found a few times. Other DNA sequences in the same sample also yield this CDR3. TCRdb's copy holds only in-frame clones and misses some; the assay was immunoSEQ multiplex PCR. The sample gives roughly 170,000 clones, over 70% of which show up once; about 5.7% is in the top ten. Those enrolled, adults aged roughly 18 to 95 years, came from about two dozen US areas. Cohort placement rested on clinical history that participants reported themselves. These data belong to a study of blood T cell repertoires in COVID-19. The wider study: Donors in the United States, Italy and Spain gave samples during acute or convalescent COVID-19.

V lost 0 bases and J lost 4, with 7 bases in between. The CDR3 loop spans 13 amino acids. Germline V lookup: CDR1 SGHRS, CDR2 YFSETQ. This TCR was recovered from a woman aged 40 to 55 with acute COVID-19. Source material: PBMCs or T cells enriched from blood (not recorded which). This sequence joins TRBV5-1 and TRBJ1-2; unclear D gene. Here the CDR3 DNA reads TGCGCCAGCAGCTTGGAGGCGGGCTATGGCTACACCTTC. It yields the protein CASSLEAGYGYTF.